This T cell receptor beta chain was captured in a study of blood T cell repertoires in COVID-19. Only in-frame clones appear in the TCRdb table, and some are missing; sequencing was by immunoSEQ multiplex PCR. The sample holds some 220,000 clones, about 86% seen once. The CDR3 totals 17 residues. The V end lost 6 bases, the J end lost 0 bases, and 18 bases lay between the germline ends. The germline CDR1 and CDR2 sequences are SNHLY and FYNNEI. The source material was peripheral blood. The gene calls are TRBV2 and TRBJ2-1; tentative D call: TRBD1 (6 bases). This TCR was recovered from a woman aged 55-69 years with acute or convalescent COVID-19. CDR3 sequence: CASSQTTVGGSYNEQFF. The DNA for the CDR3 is TGTGCCAGCAGCCAGACCACGGTAGGGGGCTCCTACAATGAGCAGTTCTTC.